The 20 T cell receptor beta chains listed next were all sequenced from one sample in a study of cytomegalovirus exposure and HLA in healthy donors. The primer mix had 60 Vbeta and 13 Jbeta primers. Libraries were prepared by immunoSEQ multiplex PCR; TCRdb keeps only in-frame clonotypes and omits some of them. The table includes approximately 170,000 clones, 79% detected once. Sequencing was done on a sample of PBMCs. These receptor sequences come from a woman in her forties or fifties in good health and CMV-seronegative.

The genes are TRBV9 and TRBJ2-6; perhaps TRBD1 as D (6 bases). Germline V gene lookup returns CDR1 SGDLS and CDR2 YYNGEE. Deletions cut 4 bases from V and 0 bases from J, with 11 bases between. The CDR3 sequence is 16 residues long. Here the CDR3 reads CASSRTATSGANVLTF. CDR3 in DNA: TGTGCCAGCAGCCGGACAGCTACCTCTGGGGCCAACGTCCTGACTTTC.

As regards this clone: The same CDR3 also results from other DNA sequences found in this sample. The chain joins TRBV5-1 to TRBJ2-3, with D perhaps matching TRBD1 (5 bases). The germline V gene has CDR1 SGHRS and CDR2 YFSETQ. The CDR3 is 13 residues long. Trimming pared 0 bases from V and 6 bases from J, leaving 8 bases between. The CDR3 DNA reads TGCGCCAGCAGCTTGGCCAGGGCCGATACGCAGTATTTT. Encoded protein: CASSLARADTQYF. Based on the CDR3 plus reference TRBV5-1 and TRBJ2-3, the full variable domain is KAGVTQTPRYLIKTRGQQVTLSCSPISGHRSVSWYQQTPGQGLQFLFEYFSETQRNKGNFPGRFSGRQFSNSRSEMNVSTLELGDSALYLCASSLARADTQYFGPGTRLTVL.

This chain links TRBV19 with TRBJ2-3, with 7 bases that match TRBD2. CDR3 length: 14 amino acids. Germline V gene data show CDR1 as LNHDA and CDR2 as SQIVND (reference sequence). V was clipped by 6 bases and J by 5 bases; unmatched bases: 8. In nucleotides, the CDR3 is TGTGCCAGTAGGTGGGGCGGGAGTCAAGATACGCAGTATTTT. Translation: CASRWGGSQDTQYF.

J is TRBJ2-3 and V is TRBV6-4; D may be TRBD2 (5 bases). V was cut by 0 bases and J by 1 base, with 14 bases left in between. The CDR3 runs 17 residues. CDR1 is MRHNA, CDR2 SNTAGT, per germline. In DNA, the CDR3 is TGTGCCAGCAGTGACTCGACGGAGCTCGGGGGCACAGATACGCAGTATTTT. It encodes CASSDSTELGGTDTQYF.

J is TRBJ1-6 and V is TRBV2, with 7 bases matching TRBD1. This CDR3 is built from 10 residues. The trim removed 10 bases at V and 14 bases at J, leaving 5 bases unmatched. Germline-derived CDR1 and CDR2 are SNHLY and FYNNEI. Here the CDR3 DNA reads TGTGCCACAGGGGGAGCCGCCCTCCACTTT. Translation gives CATGGAALHF.

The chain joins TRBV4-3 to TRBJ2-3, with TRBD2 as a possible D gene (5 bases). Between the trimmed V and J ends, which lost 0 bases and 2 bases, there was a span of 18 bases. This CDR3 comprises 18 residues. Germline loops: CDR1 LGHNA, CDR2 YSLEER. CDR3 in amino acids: CASSQDLKTRVFTDTQYF. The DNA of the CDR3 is TGCGCCAGCAGCCAAGATCTTAAAACTAGAGTATTCACAGATACGCAGTATTTT.

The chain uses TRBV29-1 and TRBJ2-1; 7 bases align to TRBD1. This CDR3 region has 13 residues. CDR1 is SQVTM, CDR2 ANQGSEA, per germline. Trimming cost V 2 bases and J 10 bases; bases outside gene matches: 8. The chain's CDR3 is CSVESTGAGEQFF. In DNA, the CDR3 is TGCAGCGTTGAAAGCACAGGGGCAGGGGAGCAGTTCTTC.

The CDR3 protein is CASSLASGTTDTQYF. In DNA form, the CDR3 reads TGTGCCAGCAGCTTAGCGAGCGGGACTACAGATACGCAGTATTTT. This rearrangement joins TRBV7-2 to TRBJ2-3; 7 nucleotides match TRBD2. The trim removed 0 bases at V and 3 bases at J, leaving 3 bases unmatched. The CDR3 contains 15 residues. The germline V gene has CDR1 SGHTA and CDR2 FQGNSA.

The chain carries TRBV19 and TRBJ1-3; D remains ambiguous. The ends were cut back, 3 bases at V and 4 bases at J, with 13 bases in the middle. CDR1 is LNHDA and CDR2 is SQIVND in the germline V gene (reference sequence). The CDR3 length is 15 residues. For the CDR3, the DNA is TGTGCCAGTAGTATGCCGGGTCTGCGGGGAAACACCATATATTTT. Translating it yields CASSMPGLRGNTIYF.

The DNA for the CDR3 is TGTGCCAGCAGTTACCCTGGGACAGGGTTCTACGAGCAGTACTTC. Protein: CASSYPGTGFYEQYF. V usage is TRBV6-5 and J usage is TRBJ2-7; TRBD1 matches at 9 bases. CDR3 length: 15 amino acids. Trimming at V came to 2 bases and at J to 3 bases, leaving 5 bases not matched to a gene. Germline CDR1 MNHEY, CDR2 SVGAGI.

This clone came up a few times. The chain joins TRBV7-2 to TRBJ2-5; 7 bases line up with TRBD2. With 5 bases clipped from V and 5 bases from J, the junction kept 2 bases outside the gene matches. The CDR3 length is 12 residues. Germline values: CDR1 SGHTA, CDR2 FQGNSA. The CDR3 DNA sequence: TGTGCCAGCAGCCGGACTAGGGAGACCCAGTACTTC. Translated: CASSRTRETQYF. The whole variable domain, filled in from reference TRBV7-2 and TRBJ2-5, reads GAGVSQSPSNKVTEKGKDVELRCDPISGHTALYWYRQSLGQGLEFLIYFQGNSAPDKSGLPSDRFSAERTGGSVSTLTIQRTQQEDSAVYLCASSRTRETQYFGPGTRLLVL.

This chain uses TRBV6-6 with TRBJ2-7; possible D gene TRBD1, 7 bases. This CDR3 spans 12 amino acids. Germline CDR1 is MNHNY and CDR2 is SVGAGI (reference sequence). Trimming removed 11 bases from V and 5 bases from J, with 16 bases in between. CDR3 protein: CAVSTGTHEQYF. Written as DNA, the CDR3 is TGTGCCGTCTCGACAGGGACTCACGAGCAGTACTTC.

This CDR3 reads CASSTARGSKNHEQFF. CDR3 coding DNA: TGTGCCAGCAGTACCGCCAGGGGTTCAAAGAACCATGAGCAGTTCTTC. The V call is TRBV2, the J call TRBJ2-1, with D tentatively TRBD1 (6 bases). The CDR3 spans 16 residues. Germline V gives CDR1 SNHLY, CDR2 FYNNEI. Trimming removed 5 bases at V and 8 bases at J, with 22 bases between.

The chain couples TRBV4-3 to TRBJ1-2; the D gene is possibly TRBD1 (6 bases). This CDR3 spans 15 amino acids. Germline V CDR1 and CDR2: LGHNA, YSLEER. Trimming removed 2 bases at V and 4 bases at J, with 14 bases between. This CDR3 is CASSQNEQGRYGYTF. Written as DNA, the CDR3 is TGCGCCAGCAGCCAAAATGAACAGGGCCGCTATGGCTACACCTTC.

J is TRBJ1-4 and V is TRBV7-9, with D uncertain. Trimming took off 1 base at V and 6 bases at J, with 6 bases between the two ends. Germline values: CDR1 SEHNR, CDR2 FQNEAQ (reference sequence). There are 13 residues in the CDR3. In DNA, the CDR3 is TGTGCCAGCAGCTTAGAAGCCTATGAAAAACTGTTTTTT. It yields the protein CASSLEAYEKLFF.

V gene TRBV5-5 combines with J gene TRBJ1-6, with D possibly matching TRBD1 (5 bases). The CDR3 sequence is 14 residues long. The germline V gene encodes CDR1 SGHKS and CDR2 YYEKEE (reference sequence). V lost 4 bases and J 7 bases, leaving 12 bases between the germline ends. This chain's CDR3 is CASSGGTANSPLHF. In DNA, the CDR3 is TGTGCCAGCAGCGGGGGGACGGCAAATTCACCCCTCCACTTT.

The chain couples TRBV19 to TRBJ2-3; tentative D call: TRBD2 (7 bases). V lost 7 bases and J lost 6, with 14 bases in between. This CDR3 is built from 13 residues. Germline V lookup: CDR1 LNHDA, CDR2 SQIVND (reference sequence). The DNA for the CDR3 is TGTGCCAGTACCGTGGGGGGGCTCGATACGCAGTATTTT. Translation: CASTVGGLDTQYF.

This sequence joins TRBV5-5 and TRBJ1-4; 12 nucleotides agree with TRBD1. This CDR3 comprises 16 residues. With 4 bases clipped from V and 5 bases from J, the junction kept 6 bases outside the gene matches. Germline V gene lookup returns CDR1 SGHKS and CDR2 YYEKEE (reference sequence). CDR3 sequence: CASSREGQGANEKLFF. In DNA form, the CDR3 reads TGTGCCAGCAGCCGGGAGGGACAGGGGGCGAATGAAAAACTGTTTTTT.

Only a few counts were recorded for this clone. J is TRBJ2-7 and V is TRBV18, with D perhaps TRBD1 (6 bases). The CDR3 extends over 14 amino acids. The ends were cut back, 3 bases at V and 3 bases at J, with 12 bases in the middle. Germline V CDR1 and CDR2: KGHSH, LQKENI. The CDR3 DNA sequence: TGTGCCAGCTCACCGACAGACAGGCGCTACGAGCAGTACTTC. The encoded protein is CASSPTDRRYEQYF.

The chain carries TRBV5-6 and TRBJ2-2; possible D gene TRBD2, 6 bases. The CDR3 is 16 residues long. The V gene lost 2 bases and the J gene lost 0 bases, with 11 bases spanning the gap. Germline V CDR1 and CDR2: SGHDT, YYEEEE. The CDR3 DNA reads TGTGCCAGCAGCTTTCTCCCGGGGGCGAACACCGGGGAGCTGTTTTTT. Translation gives CASSFLPGANTGELFF.